The clone carrying this TCR beta chain showed up just a few times. Its antigen is unknown. The authors ran a second PCR of about 7 to 12 cycles using a sample-barcoded 5' primer and a J-beta primer mix. TCRdb redid the calling of the 5' RACE reads with MiXCR, one entry per CDR3 protein. The sample contains some 900,000 distinct CDR3 sequences, 40% to 60% of which appear only once. These data originate in a study of blood T cells in healthy people across ages. There were healthy Caucasian individuals from Russia, aged about 6 to 100, serving as donors. CDR1 is MNHEY, CDR2 SVGEGT, per germline. CDR3 length: 15 amino acids. V was shortened by 4 bases and J by 1 base, with 11 bases between the two germline ends. Study-wide findings and caveats: The study could not conclusively compare naive and antigen-experienced cells, given its unsorted PBMCs. Samples with more naive T cells showed higher observed beta diversity.

The receptor was isolated from a man younger than 45 in good health. Sequencing was done on a sample of blood. V gene TRBV6-2 or TRBV6-3 combines with J gene TRBJ1-5; D is ambiguous. The CDR3 spells CASSWPEWSNQPQHF. CDR3 DNA: TGTGCCAGCAGTTGGCCAGAGTGGAGCAATCAGCCCCAGCATTTT.